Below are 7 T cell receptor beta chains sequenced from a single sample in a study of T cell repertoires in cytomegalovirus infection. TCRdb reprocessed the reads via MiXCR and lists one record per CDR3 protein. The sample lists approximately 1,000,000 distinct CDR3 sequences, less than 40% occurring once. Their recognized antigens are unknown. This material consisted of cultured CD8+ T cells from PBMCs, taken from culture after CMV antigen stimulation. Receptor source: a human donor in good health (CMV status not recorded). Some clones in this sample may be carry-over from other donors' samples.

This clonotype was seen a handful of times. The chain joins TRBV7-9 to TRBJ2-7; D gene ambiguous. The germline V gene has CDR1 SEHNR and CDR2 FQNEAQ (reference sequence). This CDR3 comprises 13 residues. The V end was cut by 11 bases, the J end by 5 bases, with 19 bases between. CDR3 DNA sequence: TGTGCCCCGCCCACCAGAAGTCAGAACGAGCAGTACGTC. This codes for CAPPTRSQNEQYV.

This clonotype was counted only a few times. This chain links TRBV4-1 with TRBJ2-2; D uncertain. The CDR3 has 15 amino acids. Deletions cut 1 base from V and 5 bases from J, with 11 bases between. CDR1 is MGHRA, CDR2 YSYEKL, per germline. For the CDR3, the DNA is TGCGCCAGCAGCCAAGGGTACAGCCGTACCGGGGAGCTGTTTTTT. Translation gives CASSQGYSRTGELFF.

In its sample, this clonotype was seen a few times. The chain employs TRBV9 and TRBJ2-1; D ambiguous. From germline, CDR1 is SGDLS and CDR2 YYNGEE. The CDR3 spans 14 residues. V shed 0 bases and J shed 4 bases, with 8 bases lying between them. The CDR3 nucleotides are TGTGCCAGCAGCGTAGATGGCAGATACAATGAGCAGTTCTTC. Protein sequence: CASSVDGRYNEQFF.

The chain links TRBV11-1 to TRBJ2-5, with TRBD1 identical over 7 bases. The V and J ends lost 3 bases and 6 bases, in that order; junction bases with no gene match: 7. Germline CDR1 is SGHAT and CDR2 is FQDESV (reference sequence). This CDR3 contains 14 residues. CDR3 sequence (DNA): TGTGCCAGCAGCTTCGAGAGGGGGCCTCAGACCCAGTACTTC. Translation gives CASSFERGPQTQYF. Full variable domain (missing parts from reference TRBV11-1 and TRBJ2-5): EAEVAQSPRYKITEKSQAVAFWCDPISGHATLYWYRQILGQGPELLVQFQDESVVDDSQLPKDRFSAERLKGVDSTLKIQPAELGDSAMYLCASSFERGPQTQYFGPGTRLLVL.

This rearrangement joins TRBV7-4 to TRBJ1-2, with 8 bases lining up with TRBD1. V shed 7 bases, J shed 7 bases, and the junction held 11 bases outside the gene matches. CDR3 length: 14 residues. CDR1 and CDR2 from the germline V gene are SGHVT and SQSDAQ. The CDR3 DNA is TGTGCCAGCACCCTAGGGGACAGGCAAAGTGGCTACACCTTC. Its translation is CASTLGDRQSGYTF.

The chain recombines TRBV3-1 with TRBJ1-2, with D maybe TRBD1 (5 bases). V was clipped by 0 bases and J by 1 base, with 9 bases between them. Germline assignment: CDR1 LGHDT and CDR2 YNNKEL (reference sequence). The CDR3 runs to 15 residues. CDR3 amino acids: CASSQDLGGNYGYTF. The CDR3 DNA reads TGTGCCAGCAGCCAAGATTTGGGGGGTAACTATGGCTACACCTTC.

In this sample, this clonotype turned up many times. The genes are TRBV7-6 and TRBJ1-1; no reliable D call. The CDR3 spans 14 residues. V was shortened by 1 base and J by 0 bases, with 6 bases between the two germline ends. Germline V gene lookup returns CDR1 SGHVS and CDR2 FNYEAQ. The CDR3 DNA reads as TGTGCCAGCAGCTTAGGTGACATGAACACTGAAGCTTTCTTT. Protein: CASSLGDMNTEAFF.